This T cell receptor (beta chain) was documented in a study of OX40 agonist ivuxolimab in advanced cancers. For the study at large: Ivuxolimab, an antibody acting as an agonist of OX40 (CD134), was used to treat patients. Eligibility admitted prior anti-PD-1, anti-PD-L1 or anti-CTLA-4 therapy; about 40% had some.

The method was immunoSEQ multiplex PCR; TCRdb's version includes in-frame clones alone and lacks a portion of them. The sample yields approximately 78,000 clones, around 90% seen once. The germline V gene encodes CDR1 SEHNR and CDR2 FQNEAQ (reference sequence). The CDR3 extends over 11 amino acids. Between the trimmed V and J ends, which lost 4 bases and 9 bases, there was a span of 7 bases. The receptor comes from an adult with an advanced solid tumor such as melanoma, head and neck, liver or kidney cancer. The genes are TRBV7-9 and TRBJ2-1; D call uncertain. Sequencing was performed on CD4+ or CD8+ T cells sorted from blood, taken in a trial of the OX40 agonist ivuxolimab. This chain's CDR3 is CASSWITEQFF. DNA of the CDR3: TGTGCCAGCAGCTGGATAACTGAGCAGTTCTTC.